The 26 T cell receptor beta chains given below trace back to one sample, sequenced in a study of quantifying T cell responses using KT2 cells. Study overall: RNA was reverse transcribed with TCR alpha and beta constant-region primers.

A single-stranded UMI oligo with SP2 sequence was ligated to cDNA 3' ends. An equimolar mix of RC1.1 and RC1.2 primed the beta chain across TRBC1 and TRBC2. TCRdb called the UMI-ligation and nested PCR reads again in MiXCR, with one record for every CDR3 protein. The table records 60,000 or so distinct CDR3 sequences, approximately 13% of them present only once. The sequenced sample consisted of PBMCs spiked with cells of the T cell clone KT2. These receptors were collected from a human donor.

The chain uses TRBV27 and TRBJ2-5, with unresolved D. Trimming left V 7 bases short and J 8 bases short, with 11 bases between. CDR1 MNHEY and CDR2 SMNVEV come from the germline V gene (reference sequence). This CDR3 region has 11 residues. The CDR3 DNA reads as TGTGCCAGCACGACCCGAGCAACCCAGTACTTC. This encodes CASTTRATQYF.

This clonotype was seen only a few times. This rearrangement joins TRBV5-4 to TRBJ2-7; TRBD1 aligns across 9 bases. V shed 4 bases, J shed 7 bases, and the junction held 12 bases outside the gene matches. Germline V gene data show CDR1 as SGHNT and CDR2 as YYREEE (reference sequence). This CDR3 is 15 amino acids long. This CDR3 is CASSNGGTGIREQYF. In DNA, the CDR3 is TGTGCCAGCAGCAACGGTGGGACAGGGATTCGTGAGCAGTACTTC. The full variable domain, completed using reference TRBV5-4 and TRBJ2-7, is ETGVTQSPTHLIKTRGQQVTLRCSSQSGHNTVSWYQQALGQGPQFIFQYYREEENGRGNFPPRFSGLQFPNYSSELNVNALELDDSALYLCASSNGGTGIREQYFGPGTRLTVT.

This clonotype appeared many times. The CDR3 DNA follows: TGCAGTGGGGGGGGTAAGGATAAACAGCCCCAGCATTTT. Its protein is CSGGGKDKQPQHF. The rearrangement joins TRBV20-1 to TRBJ1-5, with D perhaps matching TRBD1 (5 bases). The CDR3 extends over 13 amino acids. Germline V gene sequence: CDR1 DFQATT, CDR2 SNEGSKA (reference sequence). V was trimmed by 7 bases and J by 7 bases, leaving 17 bases between them.

This clonotype was counted only a few times. This chain links TRBV4-1 with TRBJ2-1; 16 positions match TRBD2. The CDR3 is 20 amino acids. V was pared by 2 bases and J by 2 bases, with 9 bases of the junction left unmatched. Per the germline V gene, CDR1 is MGHRA and CDR2 is YSYEKL. This chain's CDR3 is CASSQTPGLAGGPPYNEQFF. CDR3 in DNA: TGCGCCAGCAGCCAAACCCCGGGACTAGCGGGAGGGCCGCCCTACAATGAGCAGTTCTTC.

This chain joins TRBV12-3 or TRBV12-4 and TRBJ2-3, with D unresolved. This CDR3 is built from 14 residues. V shed 3 bases and J shed 2 bases, with 9 bases lying between them. The CDR3 here is CASSFRSNTDTQYF. The CDR3 coding sequence is TGTGCCAGCAGTTTCAGGTCAAACACAGATACGCAGTATTTT.

Comment on this clonotype: Germline and junction disagree at one end, which may indicate a read error. CDR3 residues: CTSSQGGGSGQPQHF. The CDR3 DNA reads as TGTACCAGCAGCCAAGGCGGGGGGTCGGGGCAGCCCCAGCATTTT. This chain connects TRBV14 to TRBJ1-5, with D perhaps matching TRBD1 (5 bases). Per the germline V gene, CDR1 is SGHDN and CDR2 is FVKESK. This CDR3 is built from 15 residues.

The chain joins TRBV28 to TRBJ2-1, with TRBD1 matching 9 bases. With 6 bases clipped from V and 1 base from J, the junction kept 4 bases outside the gene matches. Germline CDR1 reads MDHEN; CDR2 reads SYDVKM. CDR3 length equals 15 residues. The CDR3: CASSTGTGSYNEQFF. The CDR3 nucleotides read TGTGCCAGCAGCACCGGGACAGGGTCCTACAATGAGCAGTTCTTC.

This clonotype came up many times. The chain recombines TRBV27 with TRBJ1-4, with 8 bases that match TRBD1. The junction had 12 bases not matched to a gene; V was cut back by 5 bases and J by 4 bases. Germline-derived CDR1 and CDR2 are MNHEY and SMNVEV (reference sequence). This CDR3 is 17 amino acids long. CDR3 in DNA: TGTGCCAGCAGTCCCGGGACAGGCCCGGGTGGTAATGAAAAACTGTTTTTT. This codes for CASSPGTGPGGNEKLFF.

On this clonotype: At one of its ends the junction is not consistent with the germline gene, which may arise from a read error. The rearrangement joins TRBV29-1 to TRBJ2-3; a weak D match, TRBD1 (5 bases). In germline, CDR1 is SQVTM, CDR2 ANQGSEA. The CDR3 runs to 11 residues. This CDR3 reads CGVEDSYTQYF. The CDR3 coding sequence is TGCGGCGTTGAAGACAGTTATACGCAGTATTTT.

The rearrangement joins TRBV9 to TRBJ2-7, with 9 bases that match TRBD2. The CDR3 loop spans 16 amino acids. The junction had 4 bases not matched to a gene; V was cut back by 0 bases and J by 0 bases. Germline V gives CDR1 SGDLS, CDR2 YYNGEE. The CDR3 coding sequence is TGTGCCAGCAGCGTAGCGGCGGGGGGGAGCTCCTACGAGCAGTACTTC. This sequence encodes CASSVAAGGSSYEQYF.

This sequence joins TRBV27 and TRBJ2-7; D is possibly TRBD1 or TRBD2 (5 bases each). From germline, CDR1 is MNHEY and CDR2 SMNVEV (reference sequence). CDR3 length: 15 amino acids. The ends were cut back, 9 bases at V and 3 bases at J, with 21 bases in the middle. The chain's CDR3 is CARTPLRDGLYEQYF. CDR3 bases: TGTGCCAGGACCCCTCTTCGGGACGGACTCTACGAGCAGTACTTC.

This chain uses TRBV24-1 with TRBJ2-5, with 7 bases identical to TRBD1. This CDR3 has 15 residues. Germline V gene sequence: CDR1 KGHDR, CDR2 SFDVKD. After removal of 5 bases from V and 3 bases from J, the junction contained 8 bases not matched to a gene. The CDR3 DNA is TGTGCCACCAGTGGTCCCGGGACAGAGAAAGAGACCCAGTACTTC. Residues: CATSGPGTEKETQYF.

The chain uses TRBV12-3 or TRBV12-4 and TRBJ2-2; D could derive from TRBD1 or TRBD2 (5 bases each). This CDR3 is built from 15 residues. V dropped 6 bases and J dropped 0 bases, with 11 bases sitting between them. The CDR3 bases are TGTGCCAGCAGAAGGGACCGAACGAACACCGGGGAGCTGTTTTTT. Residues: CASRRDRTNTGELFF.

This chain uses TRBV14 with TRBJ1-6; D is unresolved. Germline V lookup: CDR1 SGHDN, CDR2 FVKESK. The CDR3 length is 13 residues. Trimming removed 1 base at V and 9 bases at J, with 7 bases between. CDR3 nucleotides: TGTGCCAGCAGCCAAGTCCAGAGTTCACCCCTCCACTTT. Protein: CASSQVQSSPLHF.

This chain links TRBV6-1 with TRBJ1-2; possible D gene TRBD1, 5 bases. The CDR3 totals 13 residues. V gave up 6 bases and J gave up 6 bases, with 14 bases separating them. The germline CDR1 and CDR2 sequences are MNHNS and SASEGT. CDR3 amino acids: CASRVPGHDGYTF. CDR3 nucleotides: TGTGCCAGCAGGGTCCCAGGACATGATGGCTACACCTTC.

This clonotype was recorded at least ten times. V usage is TRBV12-3 or TRBV12-4 and J usage is TRBJ1-2; 8 nucleotides match TRBD1. V shed 4 bases and J 7 bases; nucleotides not matched to a gene: 11. The CDR3 sequence is 15 residues long. For the CDR3, the DNA is TGTGCCAGCAGTTCCCCGCCGGGACAGGCTGGTGGCTACACCTTC. It specifies CASSSPPGQAGGYTF.

This chain connects TRBV4-2 to TRBJ1-2; no definite D call. Looked up from germline, CDR1 is LGHNA and CDR2 is YNFKEQ. This CDR3 has 15 amino acids. V lost 0 bases and J lost 1, with 9 bases in between. The CDR3 DNA follows: TGTGCCAGCAGCCAAGATTTGGAGAATAACTATGGCTACACCTTC. It codes for CASSQDLENNYGYTF.

This clonotype was recorded a few times. The chain recombines TRBV29-1 with TRBJ2-7, with 10 nucleotides matching TRBD1. The germline gives CDR1 SQVTM, CDR2 ANQGSEA. With V trimmed by 6 bases and J by 6 bases, 11 bases remained unmatched. The CDR3 contains 14 residues. CDR3 amino acids: CSVASGTGAGEQYF. DNA for the CDR3: TGCAGCGTCGCCTCCGGGACAGGGGCAGGCGAGCAGTACTTC.

The chain links TRBV3-1 to TRBJ1-1; D is undetermined. V lost 4 bases, J lost 1 base, and 10 bases lay in between. Germline lookup yields CDR1 LGHDT and CDR2 YNNKEL (reference sequence). The CDR3 covers 14 residues. CDR3 DNA: TGTGCCAGCAGCCGCCGGGTTGAGAACACTGAAGCTTTCTTT. Translation gives CASSRRVENTEAFF.

This clonotype has just a few counts. The J gene is TRBJ1-4, the V gene TRBV2, with a weak D call TRBD1 (6 bases). The CDR3 length is 16 residues. From germline, CDR1 is SNHLY and CDR2 FYNNEI. V was shortened by 6 bases and J by 5 bases, with 19 bases between the two germline ends. This CDR3 is CASSVPLDSSNEKLFF. The CDR3 DNA reads as TGTGCCAGCAGCGTCCCTCTGGACAGCTCGAATGAAAAACTGTTTTTT.

The chain is built from TRBV3-1 and TRBJ1-5; 8 bases match TRBD1. There are 18 residues in the CDR3. Per the germline V gene, CDR1 is LGHDT and CDR2 is YNNKEL (reference sequence). After removal of 2 bases from V and 3 bases from J, the junction contained 12 bases not matched to a gene. CDR3: CASSQSSGAGGFNQPQHF. The DNA for the CDR3 is TGTGCCAGCAGCCAATCCTCCGGGGCAGGGGGCTTCAATCAGCCCCAGCATTTT.

This clonotype appeared many times. V and J are TRBV9 and TRBJ2-1; D perhaps matches TRBD2 (5 bases). Germline V CDR1 and CDR2: SGDLS, YYNGEE. Between the trimmed V and J ends, which lost 0 bases and 7 bases, there was a span of 14 bases. The CDR3 runs 15 residues. The CDR3 sequence is CASSVGGPSQNEQFF. In DNA, the CDR3 is TGTGCCAGCAGCGTAGGAGGCCCTAGCCAAAATGAGCAGTTCTTC.

This chain joins TRBV6-2 or TRBV6-3 and TRBJ1-1; 7 bases map to TRBD1. The ends lost 6 bases at V and 1 base at J; junction bases unmatched: 5. Looked up from germline, CDR1 is MNHEY and CDR2 is SVGEGT. CDR3 size: 14 residues. Written as DNA, the CDR3 is TGTGCCAGCAGAAGGGGGACAGCGAACACTGAAGCTTTCTTT. Translated, it gives CASRRGTANTEAFF.

This clonotype was counted a few times. V and J are TRBV11-1 and TRBJ2-5; 8 positions agree with TRBD1. Trimming cost V 3 bases and J 0 bases; bases outside gene matches: 3. CDR1 and CDR2 from the germline V gene are SGHAT and FQDESV (reference sequence). The CDR3 is 15 amino acids. CDR3 in amino acids: CASSFGQGDQETQYF. The CDR3 nucleotides are TGTGCCAGCAGCTTCGGACAGGGCGACCAAGAGACCCAGTACTTC.

Note on this clonotype: A read error may explain this, as a much larger clone is one base away. The V gene is TRBV6-2 or TRBV6-3, the J gene TRBJ2-7, with 9 bases matching TRBD1. Germline V gives CDR1 MNHEY, CDR2 SVGEGT. The CDR3 is 14 residues long. V shed 5 bases, J shed 4 bases, and the junction held 6 bases outside the gene matches. The CDR3 sequence is CASSETGGCYEQYF. CDR3 DNA: TGTGCCAGCAGTGAGACAGGGGGATGTTACGAGCAGTACTTC.

This clonotype came up many times. This sequence joins TRBV6-6 and TRBJ1-5, with D maybe TRBD1 (5 bases). The germline V gene has CDR1 MNHNY and CDR2 SVGAGI (reference sequence). This CDR3 contains 15 residues. With 5 bases removed from V and 2 bases from J, the gap between germline ends came to 13 bases. This CDR3 reads CASSNTTQGNQPQHF. The CDR3 bases are TGTGCCAGCAGTAACACCACACAGGGCAATCAGCCCCAGCATTTT.